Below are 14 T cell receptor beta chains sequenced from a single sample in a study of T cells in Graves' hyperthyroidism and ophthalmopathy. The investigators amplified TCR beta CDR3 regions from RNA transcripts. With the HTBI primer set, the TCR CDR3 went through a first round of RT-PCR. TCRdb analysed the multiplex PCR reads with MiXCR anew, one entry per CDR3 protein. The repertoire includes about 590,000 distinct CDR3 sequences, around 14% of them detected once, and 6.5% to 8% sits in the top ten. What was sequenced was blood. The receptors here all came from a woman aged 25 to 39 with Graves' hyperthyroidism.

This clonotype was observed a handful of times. The CDR3 region is CASSKDSPSTDTQYF. CDR3 nucleotides: TGCGCCAGCAGTAAGGACAGTCCTAGCACAGATACGCAGTATTTT. V usage is TRBV10-1 and J usage is TRBJ2-3; the D gene is possibly TRBD1 (6 bases). There are 15 residues in the CDR3. The V and J ends lost 5 bases and 0 bases respectively, with 12 bases between them. In germline, CDR1 is WNHNN, CDR2 SYGVQD (reference sequence).

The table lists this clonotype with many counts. The CDR3 sequence is CASSQNRDNQETQYF. The CDR3 nucleotides read TGTGCCAGCAGCCAGAACCGGGACAACCAAGAGACCCAGTACTTC. The V gene is TRBV5-8, the J gene TRBJ2-5; D may be TRBD1 (6 bases). CDR3 length: 15 residues. The germline V and J ends were trimmed by 4 bases and 0 bases, with 13 bases remaining between them. Germline CDR1 SGHTS, CDR2 YDEGEE.

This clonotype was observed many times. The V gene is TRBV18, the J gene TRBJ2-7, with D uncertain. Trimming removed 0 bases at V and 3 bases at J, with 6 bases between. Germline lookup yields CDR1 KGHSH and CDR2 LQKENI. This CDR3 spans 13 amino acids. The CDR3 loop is CASSPPNLYEQYF. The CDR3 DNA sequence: TGTGCCAGCTCACCACCCAACCTCTACGAGCAGTACTTC.

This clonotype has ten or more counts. The DNA for the CDR3 is TGTGCCAGCAGCTTTCTGCCGTCGTCTCCGACCGGGGAGCTGTTTTTT. Translation: CASSFLPSSPTGELFF. The genes are TRBV11-1 and TRBJ2-2; no reliable D call. The CDR3 spans 16 residues. Trimming pared 3 bases from V and 5 bases from J, leaving 16 bases between. In germline, CDR1 is SGHAT, CDR2 FQDESV (reference sequence).

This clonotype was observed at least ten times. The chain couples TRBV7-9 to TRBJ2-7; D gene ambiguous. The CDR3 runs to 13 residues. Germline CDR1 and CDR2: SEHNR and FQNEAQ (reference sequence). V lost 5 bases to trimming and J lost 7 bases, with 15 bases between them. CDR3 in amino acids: CASSVTRLGEQYF. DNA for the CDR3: TGTGCCAGCAGCGTCACCCGGTTGGGTGAGCAGTACTTC.

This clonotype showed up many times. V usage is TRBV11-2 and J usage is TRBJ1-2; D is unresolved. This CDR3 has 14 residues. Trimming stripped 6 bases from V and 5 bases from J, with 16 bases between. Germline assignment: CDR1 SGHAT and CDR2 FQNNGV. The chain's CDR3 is CASRATGQTYGYTF. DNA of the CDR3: TGTGCCAGCAGAGCCACCGGGCAAACATATGGCTACACCTTC.

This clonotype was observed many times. The CDR3 here is CASSPPLEHEQYF. The CDR3 region has the DNA TGTGCCAGCAGCCCTCCCCTCGAACACGAGCAGTACTTC. The chain couples TRBV7-2 to TRBJ2-7; D ambiguous. V gave up 5 bases and J gave up 5 bases, with 13 bases separating them. CDR1 and CDR2 (germline): SGHTA, FQGNSA. The CDR3 totals 13 residues.

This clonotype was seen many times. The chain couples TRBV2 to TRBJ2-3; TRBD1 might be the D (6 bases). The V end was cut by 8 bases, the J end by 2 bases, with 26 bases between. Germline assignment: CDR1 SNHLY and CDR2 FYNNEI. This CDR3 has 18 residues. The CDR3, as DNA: TGTGCCAGCGGTAGGGACAAAAGAGGGGGAGTCAACACAGATACGCAGTATTTT. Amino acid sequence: CASGRDKRGGVNTDTQYF.

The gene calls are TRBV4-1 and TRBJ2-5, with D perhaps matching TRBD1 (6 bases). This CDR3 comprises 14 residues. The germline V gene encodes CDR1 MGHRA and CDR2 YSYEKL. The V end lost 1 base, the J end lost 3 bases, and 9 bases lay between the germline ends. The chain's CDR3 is CASSQVGGEETQYF. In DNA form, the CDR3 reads TGCGCCAGCAGCCAAGTTGGGGGCGAAGAGACCCAGTACTTC.

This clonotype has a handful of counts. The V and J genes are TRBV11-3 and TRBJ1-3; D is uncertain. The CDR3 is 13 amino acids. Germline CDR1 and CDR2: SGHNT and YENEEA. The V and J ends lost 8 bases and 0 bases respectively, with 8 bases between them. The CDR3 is CASALSSGNTIYF. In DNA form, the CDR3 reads TGTGCCAGCGCACTCAGCTCTGGAAACACCATATATTTT.

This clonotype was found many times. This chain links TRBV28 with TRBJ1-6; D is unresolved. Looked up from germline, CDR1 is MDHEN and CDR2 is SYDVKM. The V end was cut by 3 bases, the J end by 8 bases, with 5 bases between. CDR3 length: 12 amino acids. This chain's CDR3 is CASSFEDSPLHF. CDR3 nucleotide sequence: TGTGCCAGCAGTTTCGAGGATTCACCCCTCCACTTT.

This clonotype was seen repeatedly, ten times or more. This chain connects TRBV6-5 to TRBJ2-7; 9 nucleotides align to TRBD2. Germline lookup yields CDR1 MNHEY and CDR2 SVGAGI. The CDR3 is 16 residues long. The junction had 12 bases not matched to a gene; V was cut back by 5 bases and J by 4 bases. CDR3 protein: CASSPHSGSVEYEQYF. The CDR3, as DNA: TGTGCCAGCAGTCCCCATAGCGGGAGTGTGGAGTACGAGCAGTACTTC.

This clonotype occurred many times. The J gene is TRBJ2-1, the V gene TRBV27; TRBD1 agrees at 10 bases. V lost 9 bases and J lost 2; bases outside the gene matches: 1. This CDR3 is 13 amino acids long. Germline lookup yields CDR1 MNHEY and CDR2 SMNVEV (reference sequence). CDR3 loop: CASGTGAYNEQFF. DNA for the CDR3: TGTGCCAGTGGGACAGGGGCCTACAATGAGCAGTTCTTC.

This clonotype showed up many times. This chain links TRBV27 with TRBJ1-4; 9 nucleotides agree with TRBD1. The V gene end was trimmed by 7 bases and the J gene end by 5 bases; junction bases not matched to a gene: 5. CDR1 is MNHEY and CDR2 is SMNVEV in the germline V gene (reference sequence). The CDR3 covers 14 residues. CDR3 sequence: CASTSGQGNEKLFF. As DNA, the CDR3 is TGTGCCAGCACCTCCGGACAGGGGAATGAAAAACTGTTTTTT.